This TCR beta chain was profiled in a study of blood T cell repertoires in COVID-19. Across the whole study: Material from acute and convalescent COVID-19 was sourced from the United States, Italy and Spain. From T cells, B-cell-depleted T cells, or PBMCs came the material, which was cDNA or gDNA.

The CDR3 spans 13 residues. Trimming removed 6 bases from V and 7 bases from J; junction bases left unmatched: 4. In the original processing: Amplifying reference gene primers gave estimates of nucleated cell counts. The protocol was immunoSEQ multiplex PCR, while the TCRdb copy is restricted to in-frame clones and leaves out a portion. The D gene and trimming were derived from the DNA, and the V and J assignments and clone size from that table. The sample lists 45,000 to 60,000 clones, around 85% occurring once. Sequenced input: peripheral blood. The chain carries TRBV12-3 or TRBV12-4 and TRBJ1-5; 9 positions match TRBD1. The source is a human donor in a cohort sampled during active COVID-19. The CDR3 region is CASSRQGGQPQHF. In DNA, the CDR3 is TGTGCCAGCAGCCGACAGGGGGGCCAGCCCCAGCATTTT.